This T cell receptor (beta chain) was captured in a study of T-cell memory formation after mild COVID-19 (dated by TCRdb to about 2021). About the full investigation: TCR sequence clusters from the two donors were largely donor specific. T-cell clones expanding and contracting after mild COVID-19 in a couple of donors were tracked by longitudinal TCRalpha and TCRbeta repertoire sequencing. The cohort comprised two young, previously healthy adult volunteers, one female and one male. Broad study findings and their caveats: Some responding clones were detected in pre-infection memory, suggesting pre-existing cross-reactive memory T cells joined the SARS-CoV-2 response. Balanced CD4/CD8 phenotypes were observed for clones contracting from day 15 to 85, whereas a bias towards CD4+ was observed for a second wave of clones expanding from day 15 to 37. Contracting CD4+ clones were found mainly in CM and EM memory subsets, while CD8+ clones were enriched in EMRA. Only a couple of mild cases were covered in the study, and larger cohorts including severe cases with pre-infection samples were considered necessary. SARS-CoV-2 specificity of the second-wave clones peaking on day 37 was not confirmed.

PBMCs were isolated by Ficoll-Paque density gradient centrifugation. Data came from an Illumina NovaSeq 6000. TCRalpha and TCRbeta cDNA libraries were constructed by 5'RACE with constant-segment primers, with sample barcodes and unique molecular identifiers being introduced. RNA was extracted from every sample with Trizol reagent. Libraries were amplified in two PCR steps, with a second sample barcode and Illumina TruSeq adapters added in the second step. Sequencing of libraries was performed on an Illumina NovaSeq with 2 x 150 bp paired-end reads. Per the source publication's procedure: Demultiplexing of reads and collapsing into UMI-guided consensus sequences were performed with migec v1.2.7. Using mixcr v2.1.11, UMI consensuses were aligned to TRA and TRB V and J templates and then assembled into clonotypes. A clonotype was counted as expanded or contracted only when both edgeR and NoisET called the clonotype significant, with the noise models trained on biological replicates. For edgeR calls, a false discovery rate-adjusted p below 0.01 and a log2 fold-change threshold of 1 were applied. As an exploratory analysis of dynamics, max-normalized trajectories of the 1000 most abundant clonotypes were examined with PCA combined with hierarchical clustering. Separately sequenced CD4+ and CD8+ repertoires were used to assign a CD4 or CD8 phenotype to each responding clone. In TCRdb, the public reads were trimmed at Q25 with fastp and aligned with MiXCR, with productive beta chains retained. Each record represents a unique CDR3 protein, reported with the most common genes and DNA among its rows. For this entry, the V and J calls and clone size follow TCRdb and not the study's own pipeline. This sample comprises under 650,000 distinct CDR3 sequences, approximately 19% of them detected only once. The ten largest clones add up to 12% of the sample.

The CDR3 measures 16 amino acids from cysteine to phenylalanine. The entry retains the CDR3 DNA only, 48 bases that are in frame from base 1. As encoded in the germline V gene (reference sequence), CDR1 is SEHNR while CDR2 is FQNEAQ. This clonotype was seen many times. What this receptor recognizes is not known. The junction does not match germline at one end; this may be a read error. Material for sequencing was PBMCs or a T cell subset sorted from them (not recorded which). The chain couples TRBV7-9 to TRBJ2-1; 9 central bases correspond to TRBD2. The clonotype originates from an adult woman who had mild COVID-19 (a few samples of this study predate the infection). The sample titles of this study are shuffled in the database, so cell type and time point are left out; the donor was told from shared clones. The CDR3 protein is CASSPLAGGSYNEQFF. The DNA is as follows: TGCGCCAGCAGTCCTCTCGCGGGAGGGTCCTACAATGAGCAGTTCTTC.